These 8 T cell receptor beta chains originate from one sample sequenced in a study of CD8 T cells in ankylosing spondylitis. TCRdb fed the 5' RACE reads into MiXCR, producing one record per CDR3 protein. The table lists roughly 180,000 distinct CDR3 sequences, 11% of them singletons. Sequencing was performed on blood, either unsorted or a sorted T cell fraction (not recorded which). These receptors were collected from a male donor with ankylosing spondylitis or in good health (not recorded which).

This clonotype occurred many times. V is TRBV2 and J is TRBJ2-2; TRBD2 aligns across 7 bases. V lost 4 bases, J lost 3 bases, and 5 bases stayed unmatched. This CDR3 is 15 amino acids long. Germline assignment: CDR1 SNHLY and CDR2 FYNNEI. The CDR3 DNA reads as TGTGCCAGCAGTGTAAGCACTAGCGACACCGGGGAGCTGTTTTTT. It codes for CASSVSTSDTGELFF.

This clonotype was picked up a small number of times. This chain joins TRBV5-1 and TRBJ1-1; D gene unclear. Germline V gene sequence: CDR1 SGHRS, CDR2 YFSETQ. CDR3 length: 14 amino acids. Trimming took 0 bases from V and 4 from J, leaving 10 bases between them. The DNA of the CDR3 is TGCGCCAGCAGCTTGGAGGAGTTGGGCACTGAAGCTTTCTTT. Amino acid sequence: CASSLEELGTEAFF.

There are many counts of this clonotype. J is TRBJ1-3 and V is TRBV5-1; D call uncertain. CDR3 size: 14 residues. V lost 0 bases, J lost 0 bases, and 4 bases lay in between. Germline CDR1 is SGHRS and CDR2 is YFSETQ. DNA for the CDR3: TGCGCCAGCAGCTTGGTCGGCTCTGGAAACACCATATATTTT. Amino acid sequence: CASSLVGSGNTIYF.

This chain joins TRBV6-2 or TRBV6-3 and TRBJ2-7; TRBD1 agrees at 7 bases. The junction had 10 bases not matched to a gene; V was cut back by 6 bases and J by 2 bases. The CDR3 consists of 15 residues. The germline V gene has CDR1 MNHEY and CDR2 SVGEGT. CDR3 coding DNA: TGTGCCAGCAGCTGGAAGACAGGGAACCCCTACGAGCAGTACTTC. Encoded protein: CASSWKTGNPYEQYF.

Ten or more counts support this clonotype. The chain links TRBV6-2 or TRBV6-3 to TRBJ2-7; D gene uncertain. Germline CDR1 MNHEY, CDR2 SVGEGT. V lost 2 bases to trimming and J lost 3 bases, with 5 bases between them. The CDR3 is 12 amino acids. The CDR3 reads CASSYRVYEQYF. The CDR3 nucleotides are TGTGCCAGCAGTTACAGGGTCTACGAGCAGTACTTC.

The CDR3, as DNA: TGTGCCAGCAGTTTACAGATGACTGAAGCTTTCTTT. Its translation is CASSLQMTEAFF. The chain employs TRBV28 and TRBJ1-1; D uncertain. The CDR3 has 12 residues. The germline gives CDR1 MDHEN, CDR2 SYDVKM. V gave up 2 bases and J gave up 5 bases, with 6 bases separating them.

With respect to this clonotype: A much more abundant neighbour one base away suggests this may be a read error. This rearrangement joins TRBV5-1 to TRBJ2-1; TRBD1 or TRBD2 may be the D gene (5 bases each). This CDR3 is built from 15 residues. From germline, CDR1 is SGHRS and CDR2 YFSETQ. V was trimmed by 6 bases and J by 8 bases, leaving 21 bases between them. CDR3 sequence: CASKTGHGSEDEQFF. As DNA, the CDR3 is TGCGCCAGCAAGACCGGACATGGGAGTGAGGATGAGCAGTTCTTC.

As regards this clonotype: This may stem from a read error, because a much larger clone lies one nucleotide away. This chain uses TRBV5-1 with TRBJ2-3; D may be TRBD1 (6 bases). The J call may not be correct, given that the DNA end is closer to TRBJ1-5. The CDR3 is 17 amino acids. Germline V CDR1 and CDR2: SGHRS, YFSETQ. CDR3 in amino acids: CASSGGVTATSTDTQHF. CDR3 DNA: TGCGCCAGCAGCGGGGGCGTGACAGCCACTAGCACAGATACGCAGCATTTT.